The clone carrying this TCR beta chain was found a few times. Between the trimmed V and J ends, which lost 6 bases and 1 base, there was a span of 19 bases. CDR3 length equals 16 residues. The germline CDR1 and CDR2 sequences are SGHDT and YYEEEE. TCRdb's copy holds only in-frame clones and misses some; the assay was immunoSEQ multiplex PCR. The repertoire has more than 550,000 clones, roughly 88% of them found once; the top ten carry roughly 0.01%. This entry comes from a study of shared T cell receptors in the human thymus. These data are also associated with another study on human thymus T cells. That paper adds: Healthy Finnish infants undergoing corrective surgery for congenital heart defects were the donors. In corrective heart surgery, resections were taken, and these provided the thymus tissue. Repertoires from thymus and blood appeared to show biased V and J gene usage.

V usage is TRBV5-6 and J usage is TRBJ1-1; unclear D gene. The TCR comes from a girl under two years old with a congenital heart defect. Material for sequencing was thymocytes. In nucleotides, the CDR3 is TGTGCCAGCACGCACGTCACGTTGGGAGGGAACACTGAAGCTTTCTTT. It is translated as CASTHVTLGGNTEAFF.